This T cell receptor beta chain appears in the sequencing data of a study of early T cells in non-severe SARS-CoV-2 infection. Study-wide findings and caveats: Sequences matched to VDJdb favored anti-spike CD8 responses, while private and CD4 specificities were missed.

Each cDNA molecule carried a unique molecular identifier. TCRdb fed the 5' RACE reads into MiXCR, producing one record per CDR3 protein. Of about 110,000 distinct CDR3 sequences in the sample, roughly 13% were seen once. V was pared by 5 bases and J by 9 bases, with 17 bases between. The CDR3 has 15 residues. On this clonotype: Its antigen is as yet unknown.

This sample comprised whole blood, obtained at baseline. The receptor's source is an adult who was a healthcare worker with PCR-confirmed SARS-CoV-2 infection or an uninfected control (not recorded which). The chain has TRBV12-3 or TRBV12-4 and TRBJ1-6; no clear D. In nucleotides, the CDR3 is TGTGCCAGCAGTGCCGAGATTAACGGAGGTTCACCCCTCCACTTT. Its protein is CASSAEINGGSPLHF.